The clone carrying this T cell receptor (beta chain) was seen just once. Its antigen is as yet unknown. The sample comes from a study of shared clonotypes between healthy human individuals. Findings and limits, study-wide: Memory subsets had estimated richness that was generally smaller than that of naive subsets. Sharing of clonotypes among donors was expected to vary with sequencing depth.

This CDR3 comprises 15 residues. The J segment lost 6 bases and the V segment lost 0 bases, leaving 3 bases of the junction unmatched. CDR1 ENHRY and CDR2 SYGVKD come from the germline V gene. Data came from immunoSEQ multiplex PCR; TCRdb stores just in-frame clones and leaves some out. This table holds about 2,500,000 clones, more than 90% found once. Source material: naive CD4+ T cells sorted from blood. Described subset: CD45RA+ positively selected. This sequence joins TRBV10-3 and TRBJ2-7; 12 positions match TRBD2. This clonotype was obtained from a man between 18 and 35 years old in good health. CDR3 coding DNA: TGTGCCATCAGTGAGTCTCGACTAGCGGGAGCCGAGCAGTACTTC. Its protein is CAISESRLAGAEQYF.